The 23 T cell receptor beta chains below come from one sample, sequenced in a study of regulatory T cells in long-lasting Graves disease. CDR3-region Arm-PCR and iRepertoire HTBI primers produced the TCR beta libraries. TCRdb analysed the multiplex PCR reads with MiXCR anew, one entry per CDR3 protein. The data show about 500,000 distinct CDR3 sequences, with 15% to 20% seen just once and 9% to 15% held by the top ten. Time point reported: newly diagnosed GD, antithyroid drugs for less than 3 months. Preparation of the TCR library used RNA extracted from PBMCs. This sample was shared with a second study, whose subject was T cells in Graves' hyperthyroidism and ophthalmopathy.

The sequencing here drew on peripheral blood mononuclear cells (PBMCs), taken at new diagnosis, from a patient treated with antithyroid drugs. These receptors were taken from a man aged 35 to 55 with Graves disease.

This clonotype has at least ten counts. This chain links TRBV6-1 with TRBJ2-5, with D possibly matching TRBD2 (6 bases). This CDR3 is 15 amino acids long. Germline values: CDR1 MNHNS, CDR2 SASEGT. Trimming removed 3 bases at V and 4 bases at J, with 15 bases between. The CDR3 nucleotides are TGTGCCAGCAGTGATCTTAGCGGAGGAGGAGAGACCCAGTACTTC. Its protein is CASSDLSGGGETQYF.

This clonotype was observed many times. The rearrangement uses TRBV28 and TRBJ2-1; 8 bases are shared with TRBD2. CDR1 and CDR2 (germline): MDHEN, SYDVKM. The CDR3 sequence is 13 residues long. The junction had 6 bases not matched to a gene; V was cut back by 7 bases and J by 7 bases. CDR3 residues: CASTLAGQNEQFF. In DNA form, the CDR3 reads TGTGCCAGCACATTAGCGGGGCAGAATGAGCAGTTCTTC.

The rearrangement joins TRBV14 to TRBJ2-3, with a possible D match to TRBD1 (5 bases). V lost 0 bases, J lost 3 bases, and 13 bases lay in between. The CDR3 length is 16 residues. The germline V gene has CDR1 SGHDN and CDR2 FVKESK. The CDR3 DNA reads as TGTGCCAGCAGCCAAGAGGCAGGGCGACGTACAGATACGCAGTATTTT. Its translation is CASSQEAGRRTDTQYF. The variable domain in full, with the rest retrieved from reference TRBV14 and TRBJ2-3, is EAGVTQFPSHSVIEKGQTVTLRCDPISGHDNLYWYRRVMGKEIKFLLHFVKESKQDESGMPNNRFLAERTGGTYSTLKVQPAELEDSGVYFCASSQEAGRRTDTQYFGPGTRLTVL.

In this sample, this clonotype turned up a few times. This rearrangement joins TRBV19 to TRBJ2-5; no reliable D call. CDR1 is LNHDA and CDR2 is SQIVND in the germline V gene (reference sequence). The CDR3 runs 12 residues. The V end lost 3 bases, the J end lost 6 bases, and 8 bases lay between the germline ends. CDR3 DNA sequence: TGTGCCAGTAGTATGACGAGGCAGACCCAGTACTTC. This codes for CASSMTRQTQYF. The full variable domain, rest sourced from reference TRBV19 and TRBJ2-5, is DGGITQSPKYLFRKEGQNVTLSCEQNLNHDAMYWYRQDPGQGLRLIYYSQIVNDFQKGDIAEGYSVSREKKESFPLTVTSAQKNPTAFYLCASSMTRQTQYFGPGTRLLVL.

The CDR3 sequence: CASSTGAYYEQYF. The CDR3 region has the DNA TGTGCCAGCAGTACGGGAGCTTATTACGAGCAGTACTTC. V and J are TRBV6-1 and TRBJ2-7, with D possibly TRBD2 on 6 matching bases. The CDR3 covers 13 residues. Trimming cost V 5 bases and J 4 bases, with 12 bases left between them. Germline assignment: CDR1 MNHNS and CDR2 SASEGT.

On this clonotype: This may come from a read error, since a much larger clone is one base off. V usage is TRBV3-1 and J usage is TRBJ2-1; TRBD2 is a possible D gene (5 bases). The CDR3 sequence is 15 residues long. CDR1 is LGHDT and CDR2 is YNNKEL in the germline V gene (reference sequence). The CDR3 reads CASSQEGERYNEQLF. CDR3 nucleotide sequence: TGTGCCAGCAGCCAAGAAGGTGAGCGGTACAATGAGCAGCTCTTC.

Many counts were recorded for this clonotype. The chain carries TRBV5-1 and TRBJ2-6; no clear D. This CDR3 region has 17 residues. CDR1 and CDR2 (germline): SGHRS, YFSETQ. Between the trimmed V and J ends, which lost 2 bases and 0 bases, there was a span of 12 bases. The chain's CDR3 is CASSFLSRTSGANVLTF. CDR3 bases: TGCGCCAGCAGCTTTCTCTCCAGAACCTCTGGGGCCAACGTCCTGACTTTC.

The table lists this clonotype with a few counts. This CDR3 is CASIQPTGVNEQFF. DNA of the CDR3: TGTGCCAGCATCCAACCGACAGGGGTCAATGAGCAGTTCTTC. The gene calls are TRBV28 and TRBJ2-1; 8 bases map to TRBD1. The CDR3 sequence is 14 residues long. V was pared by 7 bases and J by 6 bases, with 8 bases of the junction left unmatched. CDR1 and CDR2 (germline): MDHEN, SYDVKM.

This clonotype was recorded many times. The gene calls are TRBV12-3 or TRBV12-4 and TRBJ2-1, with 14 bases identical to TRBD2. The ends lost 4 bases at V and 2 bases at J; junction bases unmatched: 10. CDR3 size: 19 residues. CDR3 protein: CASSSGLAGAGLTYNEQFF. CDR3 sequence (DNA): TGTGCCAGCAGTTCGGGACTAGCGGGGGCCGGGTTGACCTACAATGAGCAGTTCTTC.

The rearrangement uses TRBV30 and TRBJ1-1, with D uncertain. The CDR3 covers 13 residues. V was clipped by 5 bases and J by 0 bases, with 10 bases between them. Germline assignment: CDR1 GTSNPN and CDR2 SVGIG (reference sequence). In nucleotides, the CDR3 is TGTGCCTGGGGACCCCAGATGAACACTGAAGCTTTCTTT. Translation: CAWGPQMNTEAFF.

This chain links TRBV12-3 or TRBV12-4 with TRBJ1-3; D remains ambiguous. Trimming removed 4 bases at V and 10 bases at J, with 8 bases between. The CDR3 spans 11 residues. The DNA for the CDR3 is TGTGCCAGCAGTTGGGGTTCAACCATATATTTT. The encoded protein is CASSWGSTIYF.

The rearrangement links TRBV29-1 to TRBJ2-1; tentative D call: TRBD1 (6 bases). The CDR3 is 12 amino acids. The germline V gene has CDR1 SQVTM and CDR2 ANQGSEA. Trimming removed 4 bases from V and 7 bases from J, with 11 bases in between. CDR3 nucleotides: TGCAGCGTTGTGGGGGCCCTGAATGAGCAGTTCTTC. Translating it yields CSVVGALNEQFF.

This clonotype was seen only a few times. The chain couples TRBV20-1 to TRBJ1-2; 10 bases match TRBD1. CDR3 length equals 13 residues. Per the germline V gene, CDR1 is DFQATT and CDR2 is SNEGSKA (reference sequence). The J segment lost 7 bases and the V segment lost 5 bases, leaving 7 bases of the junction unmatched. As DNA, the CDR3 is TGCAGTGCTTCCGGGACAGGGGCCGGTGGCTACACCTTC. This codes for CSASGTGAGGYTF.

The sample holds a few counts of this clonotype. The V and J genes are TRBV6-2 or TRBV6-3 and TRBJ2-7; D unclear. Trimming shortened V by 2 bases and J by 7 bases, and 9 bases separated the two germline ends. Germline loops: CDR1 MNHEY, CDR2 SVGEGT. The CDR3 covers 12 residues. For the CDR3, the DNA is TGTGCCAGCAGTTACAGCGTCGGAGAGCAGTACTTC. It specifies CASSYSVGEQYF.

Comments on this clonotype: This may arise from a read error, as a much more abundant clone is one base away. The gene calls are TRBV20-1 and TRBJ2-1; 8 bases align to TRBD2. CDR1 is DFQATT and CDR2 is SNEGSKA in the germline V gene (reference sequence). The CDR3 sequence is 16 residues long. V was clipped by 6 bases and J by 0 bases; unmatched bases: 10. CDR3 in amino acids: CSAKTSVGVSYNEQFF. DNA for the CDR3: TGCAGTGCAAAGACTAGCGTGGGGGTCTCCTACAATGAGCAGTTCTTC.

This clonotype has at least ten counts. V usage is TRBV7-6 and J usage is TRBJ2-1; D unclear. V shed 2 bases and J shed 6 bases, with 11 bases lying between them. CDR1 is SGHVS, CDR2 FNYEAQ, per germline. The CDR3 sequence is 14 residues long. CDR3 DNA sequence: TGTGCCAGCAGCTTACAGGTTTCGTTCAATGAGCAGTTCTTC. Translating gives CASSLQVSFNEQFF.

V gene TRBV5-4 combines with J gene TRBJ2-1; 10 nucleotides match TRBD2. Looked up from germline, CDR1 is SGHNT and CDR2 is YYREEE (reference sequence). V lost 0 bases, J lost 8 bases, and 8 bases stayed unmatched. The CDR3 consists of 16 residues. Here the CDR3 DNA reads TGTGCCAGCAGCTTGGTGTCTAGCGGGAGTACGGATGAGCAGTTCTTC. Its translation is CASSLVSSGSTDEQFF.

Ten or more counts support this clonotype. The chain has TRBV20-1 and TRBJ2-1, with 11 bases aligning to TRBD2. Looked up from germline, CDR1 is DFQATT and CDR2 is SNEGSKA (reference sequence). V shed 0 bases, J shed 10 bases, and the junction held 11 bases outside the gene matches. This CDR3 region has 16 residues. The CDR3 DNA follows: TGCAGTGCTAGAGATCAGACTAGCGGGGCCCACCTGGAGCAGTTCTTC. This translates into CSARDQTSGAHLEQFF.

The sample holds one count of this clonotype. Just one base apart from a much larger clone, this may be a read error. The gene calls are TRBV5-4 and TRBJ1-2; D is unresolved. Germline loops: CDR1 SGHNT, CDR2 YYREEE (reference sequence). The CDR3 has 13 residues. The CDR3 reads CASGLDGDYGYTF. The CDR3 DNA reads TGTGCCAGCGGCTTGGACGGAGACTATGGCTACACCTTC.

There are many counts of this clonotype. The chain is built from TRBV28 and TRBJ2-7; unclear D gene. The CDR3 length is 13 residues. Germline-derived CDR1 and CDR2 are MDHEN and SYDVKM. Trimming took 5 bases from V and 1 from J, leaving 9 bases between them. CDR3 DNA sequence: TGTGCCAGCAGTAGCCCAAGTTCCTACGAGCAGTACTTC. This encodes CASSSPSSYEQYF.

This clonotype was seen a handful of times. CDR3 nucleotide sequence: TGTGCCAGCAGTCCCGTGATTAGCGGGATCTACAATGAGCAGTTCTTC. It specifies CASSPVISGIYNEQFF. The chain combines TRBV12-3 or TRBV12-4 with TRBJ2-1; 8 bases align to TRBD2. The CDR3 sequence is 16 residues long. J gave up 3 bases and V 5 bases, and 9 bases lay outside the gene matches.

As concerns this clonotype: The CDR3 does not end in the conserved phenylalanine or tryptophan, so this is likely a read error. Because the CDR3's place on the DNA is in doubt, the DNA is left out and the CDR3 is given as listed by TCRdb. The rearrangement links TRBV12-3 or TRBV12-4 to TRBJ2-1. The CDR3 region is 12 residues in length, termini included. The CDR3: CASSFRMGYSFS.

This clonotype was recorded many times. This chain uses TRBV6-1 with TRBJ2-7; TRBD1 matches 11 bases. The V and J ends lost 6 bases and 0 bases, in that order; junction bases with no gene match: 1. The germline CDR1 and CDR2 sequences are MNHNS and SASEGT. The CDR3 totals 14 residues. CDR3 region: CASRGQGGSYEQYF. DNA for the CDR3: TGTGCCAGCAGGGGACAGGGGGGCTCCTACGAGCAGTACTTC.